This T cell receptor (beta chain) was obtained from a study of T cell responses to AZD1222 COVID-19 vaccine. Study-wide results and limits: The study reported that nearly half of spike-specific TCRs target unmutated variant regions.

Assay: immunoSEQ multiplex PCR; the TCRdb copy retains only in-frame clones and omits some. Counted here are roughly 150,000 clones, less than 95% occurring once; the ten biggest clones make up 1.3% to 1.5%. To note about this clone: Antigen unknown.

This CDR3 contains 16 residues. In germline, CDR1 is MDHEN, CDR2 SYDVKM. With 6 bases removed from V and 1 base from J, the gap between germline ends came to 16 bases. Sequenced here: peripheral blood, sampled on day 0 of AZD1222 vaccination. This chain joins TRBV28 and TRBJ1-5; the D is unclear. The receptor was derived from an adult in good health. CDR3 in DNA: TGTGCCAGCAGCCGCTACCGGGCCCCCAGCAATCAGCCCCAGCATTTT. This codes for CASSRYRAPSNQPQHF. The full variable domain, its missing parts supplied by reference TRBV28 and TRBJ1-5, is DVKVTQSSRYLVKRTGEKVFLECVQDMDHENMFWYRQDPGLGLRLIYFSYDVKMKEKGDIPEGYSVSREKKERFSLILESASTNQTSMYLCASSRYRAPSNQPQHFGDGTRLSIL.